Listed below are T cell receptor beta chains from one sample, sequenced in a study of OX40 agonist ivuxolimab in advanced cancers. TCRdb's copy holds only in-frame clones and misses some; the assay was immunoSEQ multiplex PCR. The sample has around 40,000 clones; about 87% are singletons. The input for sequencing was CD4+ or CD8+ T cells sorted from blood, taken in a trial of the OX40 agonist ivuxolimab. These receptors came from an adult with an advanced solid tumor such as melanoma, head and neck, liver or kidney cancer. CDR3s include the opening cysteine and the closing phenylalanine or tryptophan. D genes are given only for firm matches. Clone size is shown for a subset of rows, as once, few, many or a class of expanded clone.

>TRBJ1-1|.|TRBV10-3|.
TGTGCCATCAGTGCGGCGAACACTGAAGCTTTCTTT
CAISAANTEAFF
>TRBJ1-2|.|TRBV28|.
TGTGCCAGCCTGGCGGGCAGAGCGACTAACTATGGCTACACCTTC
CASLAGRATNYGYTF
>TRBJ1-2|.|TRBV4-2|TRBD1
TGTGCCAGCAGCTTGGCAGGGGGCTATGGCTACACCTTC
CASSLAGGYGYTF
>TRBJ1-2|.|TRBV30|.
TGTGCCTGGACTCCGGACGCTTACTATGGCTACACCTTC
CAWTPDAYYGYTF
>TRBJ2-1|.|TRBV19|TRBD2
TGTGCCAGTAGTATGTGGGCTAGCGGGGTCGGCAATGAGCAGTTCTTC
CASSMWASGVGNEQFF
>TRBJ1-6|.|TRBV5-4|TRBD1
TGTGCCAGCAGCTCTACCTACAGGGGAAACTCACCCCTCCACTTT
CASSSTYRGNSPLHF
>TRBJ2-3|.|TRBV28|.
TGTGCCAGCAGCCGACCCTGGGGGCTAGCGCTTAGGGATACGCAGTATTTT
CASSRPWGLALRDTQYF
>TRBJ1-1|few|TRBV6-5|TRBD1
TGTGCCAGCAGTCGAGACAGGGTTACTGAAGCTTTCTTT
CASSRDRVTEAFF
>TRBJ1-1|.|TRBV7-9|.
TGTGCCAGCAGCTTAGCAGGGGTGAACACTGAAGCTTTCTTT
CASSLAGVNTEAFF
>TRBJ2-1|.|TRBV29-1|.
TGCAGCGTCCCGGACAGGGGGAGCGGGAGGGCATTCTACAATGAGCAGTTCTTC
CSVPDRGSGRAFYNEQFF
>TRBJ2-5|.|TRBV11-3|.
TGTGCCACCAAACCCGGGACGGGAGAGACCCAGTACTTC
CATKPGTGETQYF
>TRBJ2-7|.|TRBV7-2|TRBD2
TGTGCCAGCAGCCAAGGGAGGGGCGAGCAGTACTTC
CASSQGRGEQYF
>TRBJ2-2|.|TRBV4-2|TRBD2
TGTGCCAGCAGCCAAGAGGGGACTAGCTCTGGCGGGGAGCTGTTTTTT
CASSQEGTSSGGELFF
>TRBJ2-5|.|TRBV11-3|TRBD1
TGTGCCAGCAGCCCCCAAAACCCGACAGGGGGCGAGACCCAGTACTTC
CASSPQNPTGGETQYF
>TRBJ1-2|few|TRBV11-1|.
TGTGCCAGCAGCTTTCGAGGGGCGGGAAACTATGGCTACACCTTC
CASSFRGAGNYGYTF
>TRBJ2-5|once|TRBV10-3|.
TGTGCCATCAGCTCGGCAGAGACCCAGTACTTC
CAISSAETQYF
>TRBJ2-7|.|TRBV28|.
TGTGCCAGCAGTTTAACTAAAGGCGAGCAGTACTTC
CASSLTKGEQYF
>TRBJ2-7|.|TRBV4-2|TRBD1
TGTGCCAGCAGCCGCGACAGGGCCCTACAGTACGAGCAGTACTTC
CASSRDRALQYEQYF
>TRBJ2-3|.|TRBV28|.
TGTGCCAGCAGTCCGGTAGGGGATACGCAGTATTTT
CASSPVGDTQYF
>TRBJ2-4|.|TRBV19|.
TGTGCCAGTAGTATAGAGGCTTCCCTAGCCAAAAACATTCAGTACTTC
CASSIEASLAKNIQYF
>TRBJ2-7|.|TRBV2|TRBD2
TGTGCCAGCACCACTAGCGGCTGGGACGAGCAGTACTTC
CASTTSGWDEQYF
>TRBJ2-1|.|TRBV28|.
TGTGCCAGCACTCCATGGGGACGGATAAACAATGAGCAGTTCTTC
CASTPWGRINNEQFF
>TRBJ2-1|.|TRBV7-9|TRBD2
TGTGCCAGCAGCTTAGACCCTAGCGGGAGCGATGAGCAGTTCTTC
CASSLDPSGSDEQFF
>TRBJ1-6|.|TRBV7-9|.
TGTGCCAGCAGCGACCGGGACGTCCTCCACTTT
CASSDRDVLHF
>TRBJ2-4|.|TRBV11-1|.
TGTGCCAGCAGCCTAAGACGCGGACTAGCCAAAAACATTCAGTACTTC
CASSLRRGLAKNIQYF
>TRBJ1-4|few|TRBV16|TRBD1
TGTGCCAGCAGCCAATCTGGGACAGGTGAAAAACTGTTTTTT
CASSQSGTGEKLFF
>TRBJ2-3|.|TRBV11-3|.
TGTGCCAGCAGCCCCGGCGGAGATACGCAGTATTTT
CASSPGGDTQYF
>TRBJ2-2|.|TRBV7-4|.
TGTGCCAGCAGCTTAGGCCCGGGACCATTAACCGGGGAGCTGTTTTTT
CASSLGPGPLTGELFF
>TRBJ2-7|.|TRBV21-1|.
TGTGCCAGCAGCAAGACGACTAGCGGATACGAGCAGTACTTC
CASSKTTSGYEQYF